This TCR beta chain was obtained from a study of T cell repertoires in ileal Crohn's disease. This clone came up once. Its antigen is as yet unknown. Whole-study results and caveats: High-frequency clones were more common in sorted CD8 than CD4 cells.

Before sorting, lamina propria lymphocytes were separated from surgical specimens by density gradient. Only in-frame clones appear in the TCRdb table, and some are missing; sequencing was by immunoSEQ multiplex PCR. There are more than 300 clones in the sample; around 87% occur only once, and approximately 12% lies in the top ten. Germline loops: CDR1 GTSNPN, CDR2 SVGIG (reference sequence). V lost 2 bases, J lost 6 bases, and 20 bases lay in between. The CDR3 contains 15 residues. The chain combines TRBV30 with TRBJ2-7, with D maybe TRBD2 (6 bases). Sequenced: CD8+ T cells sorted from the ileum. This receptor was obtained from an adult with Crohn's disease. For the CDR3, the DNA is TGTGCCTGGAGTCTAATACCGGGACTCGCAATCGAGCAGTACTTC. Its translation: CAWSLIPGLAIEQYF.